A selection of T cell receptor beta chains follows, all from one sample in a study of shared clonotypes between healthy human individuals. The protocol was immunoSEQ multiplex PCR, while the TCRdb copy is restricted to in-frame clones and leaves out a portion. The sample carries 800,000 or so clones, 95% to 97% recorded once. Material for sequencing was naive CD8+ T cells sorted from blood. Every receptor here comes from a man under 40 in good health. Both conserved end residues are part of each CDR3. The order of the fields is CDR3 DNA, CDR3 protein, D gene, J gene, CDR3 length, V gene, clone size. A D gene is named only where the DNA matches it firmly. Size values are once, few and many counts, or a class for expanded clones, and some rows have none.

cdr3_nt: TGCAGCGTTGTGGGGGGTGGCACCTACTACGAGCAGTACTTC; cdr3_aa: CSVVGGGTYYEQYF; d_call: NA; j_call: TRBJ2-7; cdr3_length: 14; v_call: TRBV29-1; clone_size: NA
cdr3_nt: TGTGCCAGAAGCCCAGGCCAGCGGGAGTGCAGGGATGAGCAGTTCTTC; cdr3_aa: CARSPGQRECRDEQFF; d_call: TRBD2; j_call: TRBJ2-1; cdr3_length: 16; v_call: TRBV5-3; clone_size: NA
cdr3_nt: TGCGCCAGCAGTGGCACGACAGGTTCGAACACCGGGGAGCTGTTTTTT; cdr3_aa: CASSGTTGSNTGELFF; d_call: NA; j_call: TRBJ2-2; cdr3_length: 16; v_call: TRBV10-1; clone_size: NA
cdr3_nt: TGTGCCAGCAGCGCGTCGGCCAGCGGGGCTTCCTACGAGCAGTACTTC; cdr3_aa: CASSASASGASYEQYF; d_call: TRBD2; j_call: TRBJ2-7; cdr3_length: 16; v_call: TRBV9; clone_size: NA
cdr3_nt: TGCGCCAGCAGCCAAGAACGGGGCGGAAACTATGGCTACACCTTC; cdr3_aa: CASSQERGGNYGYTF; d_call: NA; j_call: TRBJ1-2; cdr3_length: 15; v_call: TRBV4-3; clone_size: NA
cdr3_nt: TGTGCCAGCAGAGACAGGCTGAACACTGAAGCTTTCTTT; cdr3_aa: CASRDRLNTEAFF; d_call: NA; j_call: TRBJ1-1; cdr3_length: 13; v_call: TRBV7-6; clone_size: once
cdr3_nt: TGTGCCAGCAGCCAGGGAATGCGCGCCCGTCATACGCAGTATTTT; cdr3_aa: CASSQGMRARHTQYF; d_call: NA; j_call: TRBJ2-3; cdr3_length: 15; v_call: TRBV14; clone_size: NA
cdr3_nt: TGTGCCAGTAGTATAGCCGACCGACTAGCGGGAGCCTACGAGCAGTACTTC; cdr3_aa: CASSIADRLAGAYEQYF; d_call: TRBD2; j_call: TRBJ2-7; cdr3_length: 17; v_call: TRBV19; clone_size: NA
cdr3_nt: TGTGCCTGGAGTGTACAGGGACAGGGGGCGTCAGCGGGAGAGCAGTTCTTC; cdr3_aa: CAWSVQGQGASAGEQFF; d_call: TRBD1; j_call: TRBJ2-1; cdr3_length: 17; v_call: TRBV30; clone_size: NA
cdr3_nt: TGCGCCAGCAGCCAATATAGCGGGGGGTCCTACGAGCAGTACTTC; cdr3_aa: CASSQYSGGSYEQYF; d_call: TRBD2; j_call: TRBJ2-7; cdr3_length: 15; v_call: TRBV4-1; clone_size: NA
cdr3_nt: TGTGCCAGCAGCCTAATGGCGGCCCAAGAGACCCAGTACTTC; cdr3_aa: CASSLMAAQETQYF; d_call: NA; j_call: TRBJ2-5; cdr3_length: 14; v_call: TRBV9; clone_size: NA
cdr3_nt: TGTGCCAGCAGTTTACAGTTGTCTAGCGGGAGGTACGAGCAGTACTTC; cdr3_aa: CASSLQLSSGRYEQYF; d_call: TRBD2; j_call: TRBJ2-7; cdr3_length: 16; v_call: TRBV27; clone_size: NA
cdr3_nt: TGTGCCAGCAGCTCCCGGGGGGGATCTCAGCCCCAGCATTTT; cdr3_aa: CASSSRGGSQPQHF; d_call: NA; j_call: TRBJ1-5; cdr3_length: 14; v_call: TRBV9; clone_size: NA
cdr3_nt: TGTGCCAGCAGTTATGGGGGCTCCACAGATACGCAGTATTTT; cdr3_aa: CASSYGGSTDTQYF; d_call: NA; j_call: TRBJ2-3; cdr3_length: 14; v_call: TRBV6-5; clone_size: NA
cdr3_nt: TGCGCCAGCAGCCAATTCTTCGGACAGAACTACAATGAGCAGTTCTTC; cdr3_aa: CASSQFFGQNYNEQFF; d_call: NA; j_call: TRBJ2-1; cdr3_length: 16; v_call: TRBV4-1; clone_size: NA
cdr3_nt: TGTGCCAGCAGTTTATCCGGACACCTTCACGAGCAGTACTTC; cdr3_aa: CASSLSGHLHEQYF; d_call: NA; j_call: TRBJ2-7; cdr3_length: 14; v_call: TRBV27; clone_size: NA
cdr3_nt: TGTGCCAGCAGTTCCGGGACAGGCTACGAGCAGTACTTC; cdr3_aa: CASSSGTGYEQYF; d_call: TRBD1; j_call: TRBJ2-7; cdr3_length: 13; v_call: TRBV13; clone_size: NA
cdr3_nt: TGTGCTAGTGGTTTGGTTATAAGGGAGGGCACAGATACGCAGTATTTT; cdr3_aa: CASGLVIREGTDTQYF; d_call: NA; j_call: TRBJ2-3; cdr3_length: 16; v_call: TRBV12-5; clone_size: NA
cdr3_nt: TGTGCCAGCACCGGTCTTTTAGCAGGCTCCTACAATGAGCAGTTCTTC; cdr3_aa: CASTGLLAGSYNEQFF; d_call: NA; j_call: TRBJ2-1; cdr3_length: 16; v_call: TRBV9; clone_size: NA
cdr3_nt: TGTGCCAGCAGCTTAGACTCGGGACTGTCGTACGAGCAGTACTTC; cdr3_aa: CASSLDSGLSYEQYF; d_call: NA; j_call: TRBJ2-7; cdr3_length: 15; v_call: TRBV7-8; clone_size: NA
cdr3_nt: TGTGCCAGCAGCCCTAGTCTAGGCTCCGGGGAGCTGTTTTTT; cdr3_aa: CASSPSLGSGELFF; d_call: NA; j_call: TRBJ2-2; cdr3_length: 14; v_call: TRBV7-9; clone_size: NA
cdr3_nt: TGTGCCAGCAGCTTGGAGGGCAACACAGATACGCAGTATTTT; cdr3_aa: CASSLEGNTDTQYF; d_call: NA; j_call: TRBJ2-3; cdr3_length: 14; v_call: TRBV5-4; clone_size: NA
cdr3_nt: TGCGCCAGCAGCCAACAGTTGGCTATAGGGGAAGAGACCCAGTACTTC; cdr3_aa: CASSQQLAIGEETQYF; d_call: NA; j_call: TRBJ2-5; cdr3_length: 16; v_call: TRBV4-1; clone_size: NA
cdr3_nt: TGCGCCAGCAGCTTTCGGTCGGCAGGGGTCCACTGGAACCAAGAGACCCAGTACTTC; cdr3_aa: CASSFRSAGVHWNQETQYF; d_call: NA; j_call: TRBJ2-5; cdr3_length: 19; v_call: TRBV5-1; clone_size: NA
cdr3_nt: TGCGCCAGCAGCGCCGGGACAGGGGGGGCCTACGAGCAGTACTTC; cdr3_aa: CASSAGTGGAYEQYF; d_call: TRBD1; j_call: TRBJ2-7; cdr3_length: 15; v_call: TRBV10-1; clone_size: NA
cdr3_nt: TGTGCCAGCAGCTTAGGGCAGGGGAACACTGAAGCTTTCTTT; cdr3_aa: CASSLGQGNTEAFF; d_call: NA; j_call: TRBJ1-1; cdr3_length: 14; v_call: TRBV7-9; clone_size: once
cdr3_nt: TGTGCCAGCAGCTTAGCGAATGAAGAGACCCAGTACTTC; cdr3_aa: CASSLANEETQYF; d_call: NA; j_call: TRBJ2-5; cdr3_length: 13; v_call: TRBV7-9; clone_size: NA
cdr3_nt: TGTGCCAGCAGCCCGATGGGGTTTATCACAGATACGCAGTATTTT; cdr3_aa: CASSPMGFITDTQYF; d_call: NA; j_call: TRBJ2-3; cdr3_length: 15; v_call: TRBV7-3; clone_size: NA
cdr3_nt: TGTGCCAGCAGCCACACTAGTACCAATGAGCAGTTCTTC; cdr3_aa: CASSHTSTNEQFF; d_call: NA; j_call: TRBJ2-1; cdr3_length: 13; v_call: TRBV5-5; clone_size: NA
cdr3_nt: TGCGCCAGCAGGAAGGGCCCCCTAGCGGGAGATCCCAAGAGTGGGAATGAGCAGTTCTTC; cdr3_aa: CASRKGPLAGDPKSGNEQFF; d_call: TRBD2; j_call: TRBJ2-1; cdr3_length: 20; v_call: TRBV4-1; clone_size: NA
cdr3_nt: TGCGCCAGCAGTGCTTTCGGCGGCTCCTACAATGAGCAGTTCTTC; cdr3_aa: CASSAFGGSYNEQFF; d_call: NA; j_call: TRBJ2-1; cdr3_length: 15; v_call: TRBV10-2; clone_size: NA
cdr3_nt: TGTGCCAGCAGCTTAGATAATGAAAAACTGTTTTTT; cdr3_aa: CASSLDNEKLFF; d_call: NA; j_call: TRBJ1-4; cdr3_length: 12; v_call: TRBV13; clone_size: NA
cdr3_nt: TGTGCCAGCAGCCCTAGCGGGAGGGTCGTCAACGAGCAGTACTTC; cdr3_aa: CASSPSGRVVNEQYF; d_call: TRBD2; j_call: TRBJ2-7; cdr3_length: 15; v_call: TRBV27; clone_size: NA
cdr3_nt: TGCGCCAGCAGCCAAGAACTAGCGGGATTTCCCTACGAGCAGTACTTC; cdr3_aa: CASSQELAGFPYEQYF; d_call: TRBD2; j_call: TRBJ2-7; cdr3_length: 16; v_call: TRBV4-1; clone_size: once
cdr3_nt: TGTGCCAGCACCACCAGTGGGATGGGCGTGGATACGCAGTATTTT; cdr3_aa: CASTTSGMGVDTQYF; d_call: NA; j_call: TRBJ2-3; cdr3_length: 15; v_call: TRBV6-5; clone_size: NA
cdr3_nt: TGCACCAGCAGCCCGCGGGACAGGAACGAGAAAGATAGCAATCAGCCCCAGCATTTT; cdr3_aa: CTSSPRDRNEKDSNQPQHF; d_call: NA; j_call: TRBJ1-5; cdr3_length: 19; v_call: TRBV1; clone_size: once
cdr3_nt: TGTGCCAGCAGTTACTCGAACCCGGCACATAATCAGCCCCAGCATTTT; cdr3_aa: CASSYSNPAHNQPQHF; d_call: NA; j_call: TRBJ1-5; cdr3_length: 16; v_call: TRBV6-5; clone_size: NA
cdr3_nt: TGCAGCGTTGAAAGCGGGACCTCCTACAATGAGCAGTTCTTC; cdr3_aa: CSVESGTSYNEQFF; d_call: TRBD2; j_call: TRBJ2-1; cdr3_length: 14; v_call: TRBV29-1; clone_size: NA
cdr3_nt: TGTGCCAGCAGCTTAGACGGTATCTCCTATGGCTACACCTTC; cdr3_aa: CASSLDGISYGYTF; d_call: NA; j_call: TRBJ1-2; cdr3_length: 14; v_call: TRBV5-4; clone_size: NA
cdr3_nt: TGTGCCAGCAGCTTTTCGGGATCCTACACAGATACGCAGTATTTT; cdr3_aa: CASSFSGSYTDTQYF; d_call: NA; j_call: TRBJ2-3; cdr3_length: 15; v_call: TRBV7-9; clone_size: NA
cdr3_nt: TGTGCCAGCAGCGTAGGGCGAACAACTAATGAAAAACTGTTTTTT; cdr3_aa: CASSVGRTTNEKLFF; d_call: NA; j_call: TRBJ1-4; cdr3_length: 15; v_call: TRBV9; clone_size: NA
cdr3_nt: TGTGCCAGCAGCTTAGCCCAGGGGGCCTACAATGAGCAGTTCTTC; cdr3_aa: CASSLAQGAYNEQFF; d_call: TRBD1; j_call: TRBJ2-1; cdr3_length: 15; v_call: TRBV7-9; clone_size: NA
cdr3_nt: TGTGCCAGCAGCTTCCCCGGGGACAGGGGATTTAGCACAGATACGCAGTATTTT; cdr3_aa: CASSFPGDRGFSTDTQYF; d_call: TRBD1; j_call: TRBJ2-3; cdr3_length: 18; v_call: TRBV11-2; clone_size: NA
cdr3_nt: TGTGCCAGTAGTCTCAGTGGGGAAGGTACTGAAGCTTTCTTT; cdr3_aa: CASSLSGEGTEAFF; d_call: NA; j_call: TRBJ1-1; cdr3_length: 14; v_call: TRBV19; clone_size: NA
cdr3_nt: TGTGCCAGCAGTCCGTTACATCTCAGCGGGAGCTCCTACAATGAGCAGTTCTTC; cdr3_aa: CASSPLHLSGSSYNEQFF; d_call: TRBD2; j_call: TRBJ2-1; cdr3_length: 18; v_call: TRBV27; clone_size: NA